A selection of T cell receptor beta chains follows, all from one sample in a study of blood T cell repertoires in COVID-19. Data came from immunoSEQ multiplex PCR; TCRdb stores just in-frame clones and leaves some out. The sample carries 290,000 or so clones, approximately 86% recorded once. Sequencing was done on a sample of peripheral blood. The receptors originated from a man in his 70s with acute or convalescent COVID-19. CDR3s include the opening cysteine and the closing phenylalanine or tryptophan. A D gene is named only where the DNA matches it firmly.

CDR3 protein	V gene	D gene	J gene
CASSSQMNTEAFF	TRBV6-2/TRBV6-3	.	TRBJ1-1
CASSLFQDRGRGYTF	TRBV28	TRBD1	TRBJ1-2
CASSLRTDGIQYF	TRBV6-2/TRBV6-3	.	TRBJ2-4
CASSPAGYNEQFF	TRBV18	.	TRBJ2-1
CASSLQGRIDQPQHF	TRBV4-3	.	TRBJ1-5
CASSNDYQPQHF	TRBV21-1	.	TRBJ1-5
CASSPKLLDTQYF	TRBV7-3	.	TRBJ2-3
CASSVGTGSVRAQDTQYF	TRBV19	TRBD1	TRBJ2-3
CASSRLRGASYNEQFF	TRBV4-1	.	TRBJ2-1
CATRPPTGSPLYNEQFF	TRBV10-3	.	TRBJ2-1
CASSPPGQAYNEQFF	TRBV3-1/TRBV3-2	TRBD1	TRBJ2-1
CASSPGTGQTQYF	TRBV2	TRBD1	TRBJ2-5
CSVVTFKRSYEQYF	TRBV29-1	.	TRBJ2-7
CASSSTNNEQFF	TRBV11-3	.	TRBJ2-1
CASSRERVQQYF	TRBV2	.	TRBJ2-7
CASSSPGTFEKLFF	TRBV28	.	TRBJ1-4
CASSSPNEKLFF	TRBV18	.	TRBJ1-4
CASSYSWTDPNSPLHF	TRBV6-5	.	TRBJ1-6
CASSLSRTGSSPLHF	TRBV27	TRBD1	TRBJ1-6
CASKGQSFGYEQYF	TRBV6-5	.	TRBJ2-7
CASSLDLIQGSGNTIYF	TRBV5-4	.	TRBJ1-3
CASSDERGQNSPLHF	TRBV2	TRBD1	TRBJ1-6
CASSPRQKSLNSPLHF	TRBV7-2	.	TRBJ1-6
CASSPMGQGYEQYF	TRBV7-2	TRBD1	TRBJ2-7
CASGPGTGVTSTDTQYF	TRBV19	TRBD1	TRBJ2-3
CASSLRLAGGTSTDTQYF	TRBV7-3	TRBD2	TRBJ2-3
CASSLRSTGQGYFYEQYF	TRBV7-2	TRBD1	TRBJ2-7
CAWSPARGYNSPLHF	TRBV30	.	TRBJ1-6
CASRQGNQPQHF	TRBV27	TRBD1	TRBJ1-5
CATSRPAGGGQPQHF	TRBV15	TRBD1	TRBJ1-5
CASGLAGLPMNTEAFF	TRBV12-5	.	TRBJ1-1